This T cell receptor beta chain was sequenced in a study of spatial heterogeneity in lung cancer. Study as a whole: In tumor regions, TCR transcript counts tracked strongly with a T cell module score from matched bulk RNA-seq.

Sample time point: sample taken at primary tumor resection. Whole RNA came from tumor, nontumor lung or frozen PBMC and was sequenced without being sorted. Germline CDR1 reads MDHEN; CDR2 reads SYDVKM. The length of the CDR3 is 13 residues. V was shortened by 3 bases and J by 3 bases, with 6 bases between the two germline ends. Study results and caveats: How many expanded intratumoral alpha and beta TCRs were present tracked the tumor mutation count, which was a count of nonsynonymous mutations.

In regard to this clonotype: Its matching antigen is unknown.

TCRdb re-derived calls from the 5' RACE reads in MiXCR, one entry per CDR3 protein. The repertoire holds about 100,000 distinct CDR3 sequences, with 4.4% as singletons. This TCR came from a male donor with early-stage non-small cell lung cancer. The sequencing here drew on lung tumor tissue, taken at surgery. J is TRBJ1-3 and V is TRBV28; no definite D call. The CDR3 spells CASSFKFGNTIYF. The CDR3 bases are TGTGCCAGCAGTTTCAAGTTTGGAAACACCATATATTTT.